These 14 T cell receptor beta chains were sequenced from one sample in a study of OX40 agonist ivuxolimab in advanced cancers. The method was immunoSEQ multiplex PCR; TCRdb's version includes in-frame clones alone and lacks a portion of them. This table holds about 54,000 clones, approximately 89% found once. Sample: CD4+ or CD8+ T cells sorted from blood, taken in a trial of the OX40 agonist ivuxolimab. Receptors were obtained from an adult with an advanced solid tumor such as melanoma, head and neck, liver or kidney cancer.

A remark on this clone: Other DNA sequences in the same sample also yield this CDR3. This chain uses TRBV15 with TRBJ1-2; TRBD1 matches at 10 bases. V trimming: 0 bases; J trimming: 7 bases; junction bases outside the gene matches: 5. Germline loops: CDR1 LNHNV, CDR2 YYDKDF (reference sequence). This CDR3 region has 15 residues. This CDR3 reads CATSRDRQGAGGYTF. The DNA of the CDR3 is TGTGCCACCAGCAGAGATCGACAGGGGGCTGGTGGCTACACCTTC.

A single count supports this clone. The CDR3 protein is CASSLMGGDQREGYTF. The CDR3 DNA reads as TGTGCCAGCAGTTTAATGGGGGGCGATCAACGGGAGGGCTACACCTTC. The V call is TRBV28, the J call TRBJ1-2; TRBD1 might be the D (6 bases). The CDR3 covers 16 residues. V was cut by 2 bases and J by 8 bases, with 21 bases left in between. Germline CDR1 and CDR2: MDHEN and SYDVKM.

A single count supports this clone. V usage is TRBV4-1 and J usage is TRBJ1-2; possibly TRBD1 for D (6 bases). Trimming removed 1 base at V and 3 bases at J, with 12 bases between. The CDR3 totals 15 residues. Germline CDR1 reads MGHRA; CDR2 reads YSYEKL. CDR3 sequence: CASSQAHRAHYGYTF. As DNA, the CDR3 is TGCGCCAGCAGCCAAGCTCACAGGGCACACTATGGCTACACCTTC.

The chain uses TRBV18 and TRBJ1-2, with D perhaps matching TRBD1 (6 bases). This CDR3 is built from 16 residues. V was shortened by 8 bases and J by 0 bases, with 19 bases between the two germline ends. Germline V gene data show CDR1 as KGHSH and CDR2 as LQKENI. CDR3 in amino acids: CASATSVGAPNYGYTF. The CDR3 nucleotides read TGTGCCAGCGCCACGAGTGTGGGGGCACCTAACTATGGCTACACCTTC.

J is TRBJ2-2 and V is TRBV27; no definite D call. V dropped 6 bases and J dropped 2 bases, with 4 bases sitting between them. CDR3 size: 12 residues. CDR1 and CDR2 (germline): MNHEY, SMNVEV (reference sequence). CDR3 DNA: TGTGCCAGCAGGTACAACACCGGGGAGCTGTTTTTT. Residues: CASRYNTGELFF.

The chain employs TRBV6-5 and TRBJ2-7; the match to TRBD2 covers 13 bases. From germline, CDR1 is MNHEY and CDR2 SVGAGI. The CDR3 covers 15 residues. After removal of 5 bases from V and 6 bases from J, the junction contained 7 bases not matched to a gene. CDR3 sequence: CASSRSGTSGIEQYF. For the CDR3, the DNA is TGTGCCAGCAGTCGGTCCGGGACTAGCGGGATCGAGCAGTACTTC.

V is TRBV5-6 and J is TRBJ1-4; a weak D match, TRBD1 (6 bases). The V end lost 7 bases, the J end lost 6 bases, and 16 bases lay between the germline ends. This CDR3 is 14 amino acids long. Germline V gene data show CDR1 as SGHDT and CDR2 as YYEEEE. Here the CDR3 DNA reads TGTGCCAGCGGTATACAGGGAGGGGATGAAAAACTGTTTTTT. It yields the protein CASGIQGGDEKLFF. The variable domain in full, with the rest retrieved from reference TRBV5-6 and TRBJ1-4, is DAGVTQSPTHLIKTRGQQVTLRCSPKSGHDTVSWYQQALGQGPQFIFQYYEEEERQRGNFPDRFSGHQFPNYSSELNVNALLLGDSALYLCASGIQGGDEKLFFGSGTQLSVL.

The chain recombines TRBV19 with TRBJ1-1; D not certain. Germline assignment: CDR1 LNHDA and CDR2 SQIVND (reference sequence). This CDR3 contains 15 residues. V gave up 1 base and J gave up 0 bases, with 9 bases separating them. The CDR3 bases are TGTGCCAGTAGTATAGTACAACAACTGAACACTGAAGCTTTCTTT. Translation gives CASSIVQQLNTEAFF.

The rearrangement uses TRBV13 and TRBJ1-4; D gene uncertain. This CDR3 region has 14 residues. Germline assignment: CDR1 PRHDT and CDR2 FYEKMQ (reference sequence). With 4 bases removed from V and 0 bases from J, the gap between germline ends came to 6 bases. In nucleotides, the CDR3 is TGTGCCAGCAGCTATGATGCAACTAATGAAAAACTGTTTTTT. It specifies CASSYDATNEKLFF.

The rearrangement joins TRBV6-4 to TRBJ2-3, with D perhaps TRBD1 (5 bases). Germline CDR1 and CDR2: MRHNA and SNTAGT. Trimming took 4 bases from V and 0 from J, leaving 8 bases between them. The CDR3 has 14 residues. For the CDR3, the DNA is TGTGCCAGCAGTGCCGACAGTAGCACAGATACGCAGTATTTT. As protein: CASSADSSTDTQYF.

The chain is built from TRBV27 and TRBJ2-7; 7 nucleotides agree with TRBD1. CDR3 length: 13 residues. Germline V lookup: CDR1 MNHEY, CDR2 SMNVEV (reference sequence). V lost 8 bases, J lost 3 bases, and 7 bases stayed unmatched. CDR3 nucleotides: TGTGCCAGCTCTCCGGGACAGAACTACGAGCAGTACTTC. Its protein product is CASSPGQNYEQYF.

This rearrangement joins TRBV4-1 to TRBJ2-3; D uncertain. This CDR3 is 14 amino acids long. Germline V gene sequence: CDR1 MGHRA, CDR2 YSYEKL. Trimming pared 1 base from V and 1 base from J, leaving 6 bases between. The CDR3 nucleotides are TGCGCCAGCAGCCAAGGCCGCGGCACAGATACGCAGTATTTT. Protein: CASSQGRGTDTQYF.

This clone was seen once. CDR3 sequence (DNA): TGCGCCAGCAGCCAAGAGGACCGTCCCTCTGGAAACACCATATATTTT. Its protein is CASSQEDRPSGNTIYF. The chain employs TRBV4-1 and TRBJ1-3; D not certain. In germline, CDR1 is MGHRA, CDR2 YSYEKL. V dropped 0 bases and J dropped 0 bases, with 9 bases sitting between them. This CDR3 contains 16 residues.

This chain's CDR3 is CASSQGQGNEQYF. The CDR3 DNA reads as TGTGCCAGCAGTCAGGGACAGGGAAACGAGCAGTACTTC. This chain links TRBV6-5 with TRBJ2-7; 9 bases are shared with TRBD1. The CDR3 has 13 amino acids. CDR1 and CDR2 (germline): MNHEY, SVGAGI. V shed 5 bases, J shed 5 bases, and the junction held 4 bases outside the gene matches.